The rows below give T cell receptor beta chains drawn from one sample of a study of T cell responses to AZD1222 COVID-19 vaccine. Assay used: immunoSEQ multiplex PCR; TCRdb lists only in-frame clones, some missing. This table has 140,000 to 150,000 clones, 82% appearing once. The material was peripheral blood, obtained on day 0 of MenACWY control vaccination. These receptors all stem from an adult in good health. CDR3s include the opening cysteine and the closing phenylalanine or tryptophan. Fields, in order: clone size, J gene, V gene, CDR3 length, D gene, CDR3 DNA, CDR3 protein. D genes are given only for firm matches. Part of the rows lack a size; the others show once, few, many or a class for expanded clones.

.	TRBJ2-7	TRBV19	13	.	TGTGCCAGTAGCAAAGGACAAGGCTACGAGCAGTACTTC	CASSKGQGYEQYF
.	TRBJ1-3	TRBV5-4	15	.	TGTGCCAGCAGCTTCGAGGGCTTCTCTGGAAACACCATATATTTT	CASSFEGFSGNTIYF
.	TRBJ1-3	TRBV28	14	.	TGTGCCAGCAGCCCGGCGGGACAAGGAAACACCATATATTTT	CASSPAGQGNTIYF
few	TRBJ2-1	TRBV3-1/TRBV3-2	11	.	TGTGCCAGCAGCCAATTCAATGAGCAGTTCTTC	CASSQFNEQFF
.	TRBJ2-3	TRBV10-3	13	.	TGTGCCATCAGTGAGTCAGGGGTGGATACGCAGTATTTT	CAISESGVDTQYF
once	TRBJ1-1	TRBV7-3	16	.	TGTGCCAGCAGCTCTTTAGGGGGTGATCCGAACACTGAAGCTTTCTTT	CASSSLGGDPNTEAFF
few	TRBJ2-6	TRBV18	16	.	TGTGCCAGCTCAGTTTCTTCGTTGGATGGGGCCAACGTCCTGACTTTC	CASSVSSLDGANVLTF
.	TRBJ1-1	TRBV18	14	.	TGTGCCAGCTCACCGTGGAGGGATTGGACTGAAGCTTTCTTT	CASSPWRDWTEAFF
.	TRBJ2-2	TRBV1	15	.	TGCACCAGCAGCCCCGGGACTAGGAACACCGGGGAGCTGTTTTTT	CTSSPGTRNTGELFF
.	TRBJ2-5	TRBV12-3/TRBV12-4	12	.	TGTGCCAGCAGTTTAGGCCGGGAGACCCAGTACTTC	CASSLGRETQYF
few	TRBJ1-2	TRBV28	15	TRBD1	TGTGCCAGCAGTTTAACAGGAGGACAGGGGAATGGCTACACCTTC	CASSLTGGQGNGYTF
.	TRBJ1-1	TRBV30	12	.	TGTGCCTGGAGTGTACCCGCCACTGAAGCTTTCTTT	CAWSVPATEAFF
.	TRBJ1-2	TRBV19	17	TRBD1	TGTGCCAGTAGTATCGACCGGGACAGGGTTAGAAACTATGGCTACACCTTC	CASSIDRDRVRNYGYTF
once	TRBJ1-2	TRBV19	14	.	TGTGCCAGTAGCTCAAGGGGCCCGAGCTATGGCTACACCTTC	CASSSRGPSYGYTF
.	TRBJ1-3	TRBV5-4	17	.	TGTGCCAGCAGCTTGTTGGGGAAGGGGCTCTCTGGAAACACCATATATTTT	CASSLLGKGLSGNTIYF
.	TRBJ2-7	TRBV9	15	.	TGTGCCAGCAGCGTAGGGCAGGGTAGAACCTACGAGCAGTACTTC	CASSVGQGRTYEQYF
.	TRBJ2-1	TRBV5-4	15	.	TGTGCCAGCAGCTTGGGGGGACTCGCCTACAATGAGCAGTTCTTC	CASSLGGLAYNEQFF
.	TRBJ2-2	TRBV11-2	16	.	TGTGCCAGCAGCCCAGGCAGGACAGCGAACACCGGGGAGCTGTTTTTT	CASSPGRTANTGELFF
.	TRBJ2-1	TRBV6-5	16	TRBD2	TGTGCCAGCAGTTCCACTAGCGGGGGTCCCAGCGTTGAGCAGTTCTTC	CASSSTSGGPSVEQFF
.	TRBJ1-2	TRBV5-1	14	TRBD1	TGCGCCAGCAGAACGGGACAGGGGGGCTATGGCTACACCTTC	CASRTGQGGYGYTF
.	TRBJ2-2	TRBV10-1	15	TRBD1	TGCGCCAGCAGTCGGGACAGGGGGCTCACCGGGGAGCTGTTTTTT	CASSRDRGLTGELFF
.	TRBJ1-1	TRBV6-5	13	.	TGTGCCAGCAGTCGTACGGGGAACACTGAAGCTTTCTTT	CASSRTGNTEAFF
.	TRBJ1-3	TRBV3-1/TRBV3-2	13	.	TGTGCCAGCAGCCAAGGACATGGAAACACCATATATTTT	CASSQGHGNTIYF
.	TRBJ2-1	TRBV7-9	16	TRBD2	TGTGCCAGCAGTTCCCAGCGGGGGCCCTCCTACAATGAGCAGTTCTTC	CASSSQRGPSYNEQFF
.	TRBJ1-4	TRBV15	15	.	TGTGCCACCAGCAGTCGGACAACAACTAATGAAAAACTGTTTTTT	CATSSRTTTNEKLFF
.	TRBJ1-1	TRBV6-1	12	.	TGTGCCAGCAGTGAAGTAAGGGCGGAAGCTTTCTTT	CASSEVRAEAFF
.	TRBJ1-1	TRBV3-1/TRBV3-2	13	TRBD1	TGTGCCAGCAGCCAAGCACAGGGGGCCGGTGCTTTCTTT	CASSQAQGAGAFF